The 17 T cell receptor beta chains below come from one sample, sequenced in a study of blood T cell repertoires in COVID-19. Generated by immunoSEQ multiplex PCR, the TCRdb table keeps only in-frame clones and is missing some. The sample carries approximately 53,000 clones, 80% to 90% recorded once. The sequenced sample was peripheral blood. The receptors were gathered from a human donor in a cohort sampled during active COVID-19.

This chain uses TRBV7-3 with TRBJ2-1; perhaps TRBD2 as D (6 bases). Per germline, CDR1 SGHTA and CDR2 FQGTGA. Trimming took 2 bases from V and 5 from J, leaving 19 bases between them. The CDR3 length is 17 residues. The CDR3 DNA follows: TGTGCCAGCAGCTTATCCGGGAGAACAATCAAAGACAATGAGCAGTTCTTC. Translation: CASSLSGRTIKDNEQFF. Looking up the rest from reference TRBV7-3 and TRBJ2-1 gives the full variable domain: GAGVSQTPSNKVTEKGKYVELRCDPISGHTALYWYRQSLGQGPEFLIYFQGTGAADDSGLPNDRFFAVRPEGSVSTLKIQRTERGDSAVYLCASSLSGRTIKDNEQFFGPGTRLTVL.

V is TRBV7-2 and J is TRBJ2-3, with 11 bases that match TRBD2. CDR3 length equals 18 residues. From germline, CDR1 is SGHTA and CDR2 FQGNSA. J gave up 5 bases and V 5 bases, and 15 bases lay outside the gene matches. The CDR3 loop reads CASSHPDSGGARRDTQYF. In DNA, the CDR3 is TGTGCCAGCAGCCACCCGGATAGCGGGGGGGCTCGGCGAGATACGCAGTATTTT.

J is TRBJ1-2 and V is TRBV15, with 7 bases lining up with TRBD1. The V segment lost 4 bases and the J segment 4 bases; nucleotides outside the gene matches: 9. This CDR3 region has 15 residues. CDR1 and CDR2 from the germline V gene are LNHNV and YYDKDF (reference sequence). CDR3 amino acids: CATSTWDSFTYGYTF. In DNA form, the CDR3 reads TGTGCCACCAGCACCTGGGACAGCTTTACCTATGGCTACACCTTC.

This chain uses TRBV18 with TRBJ1-3; D might be TRBD1 (5 bases). CDR1 is KGHSH, CDR2 LQKENI, per germline. This CDR3 contains 13 residues. V gave up 1 base and J gave up 8 bases, with 9 bases separating them. This CDR3 is CASSPRATDTIYF. The CDR3 coding sequence is TGTGCCAGCTCACCACGAGCGACAGACACCATATATTTT.

The chain recombines TRBV4-3 with TRBJ2-5, with 9 positions matching TRBD2. J lost 5 bases, V lost 1 base, and 2 bases had no gene match. This CDR3 is 14 amino acids long. Germline values: CDR1 LGHNA, CDR2 YSLEER. The CDR3 is CASSQVAGAETQYF. For the CDR3, the DNA is TGCGCCAGCAGCCAAGTAGCGGGGGCGGAGACCCAGTACTTC.

The V call is TRBV29-1, the J call TRBJ2-1; 14 bases align to TRBD2. Germline CDR1 reads SQVTM; CDR2 reads ANQGSEA. V shed 6 bases, J shed 8 bases, and the junction held 3 bases outside the gene matches. The CDR3 extends over 13 amino acids. The CDR3 loop is CSVGTSGSYEQFF. The CDR3 nucleotides are TGCAGCGTGGGGACTAGCGGGAGCTATGAGCAGTTCTTC.

The chain couples TRBV11-2 to TRBJ1-1; 9 nucleotides line up with TRBD1. Trimming cost V 4 bases and J 1 base; bases outside gene matches: 7. This CDR3 has 16 amino acids. The germline CDR1 and CDR2 sequences are SGHAT and FQNNGV. The CDR3 loop is CASSSRDRESNTEAFF. Written as DNA, the CDR3 is TGTGCCAGCAGCTCTAGGGACAGGGAATCGAACACTGAAGCTTTCTTT.

This clone occurred once. The chain recombines TRBV18 with TRBJ1-5; no clear D. The CDR3 covers 9 residues. V lost 8 bases, J lost 11 bases, and 7 bases lay in between. The germline V gene has CDR1 KGHSH and CDR2 LQKENI. The CDR3 nucleotides read TGTGCCAGCCCAATAGCCCAGCATTTT. Translating it yields CASPIAQHF. The whole variable domain, remainder taken from reference TRBV18 and TRBJ1-5, is NAGVMQNPRHLVRRRGQEARLRCSPMKGHSHVYWYRQLPEEGLKFMVYLQKENIIDESGMPKERFSAEFPKEGPSILRIQQVVRGDSAAYFCASPIAQHFGDGTRLSIL.

The gene calls are TRBV6-6 and TRBJ1-5; 7 nucleotides line up with TRBD1. Trimming cost V 7 bases and J 1 base; bases outside gene matches: 7. The CDR3 totals 15 residues. Germline V gene sequence: CDR1 MNHNY, CDR2 SVGAGI (reference sequence). The CDR3 reads CASTLGQTSNQPQHF. CDR3 bases: TGTGCCAGCACCTTGGGACAGACAAGCAATCAGCCCCAGCATTTT.

The chain has TRBV11-2 and TRBJ2-1; a possible D gene is TRBD2 (5 bases). V was clipped by 3 bases and J by 4 bases, with 13 bases between them. CDR3 size: 15 residues. Germline CDR1 SGHAT, CDR2 FQNNGV. In DNA form, the CDR3 reads TGTGCCAGCAGCTTTTATGTAGGAGGTTACAATGAGCAGTTCTTC. It translates to CASSFYVGGYNEQFF.

This rearrangement joins TRBV9 to TRBJ1-1; D not resolved. Germline V gene sequence: CDR1 SGDLS, CDR2 YYNGEE. V lost 0 bases to trimming and J lost 1 base, with 10 bases between them. This CDR3 region has 15 residues. CDR3 sequence reads: CASSVEMTGNTEAFF. The CDR3 nucleotides are TGTGCCAGCAGCGTAGAGATGACGGGGAACACTGAAGCTTTCTTT.

The chain has TRBV19 and TRBJ1-6; D gene unclear. The CDR3 sequence is 16 residues long. Germline V gene lookup returns CDR1 LNHDA and CDR2 SQIVND (reference sequence). Trimming left V 5 bases short and J 10 bases short, with 21 bases between. In DNA form, the CDR3 reads TGTGCCAGTAGTGTTGTAAGCCCTTTCTCGGGATCACCCCTCCACTTT. It encodes CASSVVSPFSGSPLHF.

The V and J genes are TRBV2 and TRBJ2-2; D is undetermined. The germline gives CDR1 SNHLY, CDR2 FYNNEI. The CDR3 has 14 residues. V was shortened by 2 bases and J by 3 bases, with 7 bases between the two germline ends. CDR3: CASSEFRDTGELFF. The DNA of the CDR3 is TGTGCCAGCAGTGAATTTCGGGACACCGGGGAGCTGTTTTTT.

In nucleotides, the CDR3 is TGCGCCAGCAGCTTGGAGGGAGGGTCTTTAGGTCTCTACGAGCAGTACTTC. Its translation: CASSLEGGSLGLYEQYF. This sequence joins TRBV5-1 and TRBJ2-7; 7 bases agree with TRBD2. V was pared by 0 bases and J by 3 bases, with 12 bases of the junction left unmatched. Germline-derived CDR1 and CDR2 are SGHRS and YFSETQ. There are 17 residues in the CDR3.

The chain couples TRBV29-1 to TRBJ2-1; 7 bases fit TRBD1. CDR3 length: 15 amino acids. Looked up from germline, CDR1 is SQVTM and CDR2 is ANQGSEA. The V and J ends lost 7 bases and 0 bases, in that order; junction bases with no gene match: 9. In nucleotides, the CDR3 is TGCAGCGCCAGACAGGGAGTAAGCTCCTACAATGAGCAGTTCTTC. Amino acids: CSARQGVSSYNEQFF.

The V call is TRBV7-9, the J call TRBJ1-5; TRBD1 might be the D (6 bases). With 7 bases removed from V and 3 bases from J, the gap between germline ends came to 13 bases. Per the germline V gene, CDR1 is SEHNR and CDR2 is FQNEAQ (reference sequence). The CDR3 runs to 14 residues. CDR3 DNA sequence: TGTGCCAGCACCTCAACAGGGTCCAATCAGCCCCAGCATTTT. Its translation is CASTSTGSNQPQHF.

This clone was seen only once. V and J are TRBV7-9 and TRBJ2-3, with a tentative D call TRBD1 (5 bases). Germline lookup yields CDR1 SEHNR and CDR2 FQNEAQ (reference sequence). The CDR3 consists of 16 residues. Trimming took off 2 bases at V and 1 base at J, with 13 bases between the two ends. CDR3 residues: CASSLPREMGTDTQYF. CDR3 bases: TGTGCCAGCAGCTTACCCAGGGAAATGGGCACAGATACGCAGTATTTT.